This T cell receptor beta chain was recorded in a study of chemoradiotherapy in HPV16-positive cancers. The overall study: Candidate HPV-specific T-cell clones and common TCR motifs came from functional assays in a couple of HPV16-positive patients.

CDR3 length: 12 amino acids. Germline V gene lookup returns CDR1 ENHRY and CDR2 SYGVKD. The V gene lost 5 bases and the J gene lost 8 bases, with 10 bases spanning the gap. Measured with immunoSEQ multiplex PCR; TCRdb has only the in-frame clones, and not every one. The data show approximately 38,000 clones, with just under 80% seen just once and about 4.1% held by the top ten. J is TRBJ2-1 and V is TRBV10-3; D is unresolved. This TCR derives from a human donor with HPV-associated anogenital cancer. The sequencing used blood, collected from a patient who underwent chemoradiotherapy. CDR3 residues: CAISPIQDEQFF. CDR3 sequence (DNA): TGTGCCATCAGTCCAATACAAGATGAGCAGTTCTTC.